The present T cell receptor beta chain was sequenced within a study of radiotherapy plus CTLA-4 blockade in lung cancer. Broader study findings: TCR clones from tumors expanded in blood after radiotherapy plus ipilimumab.

Only in-frame clones appear in the TCRdb table, and some are missing; sequencing was by immunoSEQ multiplex PCR. Of about 73,000 clones listed, around 87% are singletons. As regards this clone: What it binds is unknown.

Chemo-refractory metastatic non-small-cell lung cancer patients were treated with focal radiation plus CTLA-4 blockade with ipilimumab. Here the sequenced sample was peripheral blood, taken from a patient treated with radiotherapy plus ipilimumab. This TCR was recovered from a human donor with non-small cell lung cancer that progressed on radiotherapy plus ipilimumab.

CDR3 in amino acids: CSVEQRQGSYEQYF. The CDR3 DNA is TGCAGCGTTGAACAACGACAGGGTTCCTACGAGCAGTACTTC. The gene calls are TRBV29-1 and TRBJ2-7; TRBD1 matches at 7 bases. Trimming at V came to 2 bases and at J to 1 base, leaving 5 bases not matched to a gene. The germline V gene has CDR1 SQVTM and CDR2 ANQGSEA. This CDR3 is 14 amino acids long.